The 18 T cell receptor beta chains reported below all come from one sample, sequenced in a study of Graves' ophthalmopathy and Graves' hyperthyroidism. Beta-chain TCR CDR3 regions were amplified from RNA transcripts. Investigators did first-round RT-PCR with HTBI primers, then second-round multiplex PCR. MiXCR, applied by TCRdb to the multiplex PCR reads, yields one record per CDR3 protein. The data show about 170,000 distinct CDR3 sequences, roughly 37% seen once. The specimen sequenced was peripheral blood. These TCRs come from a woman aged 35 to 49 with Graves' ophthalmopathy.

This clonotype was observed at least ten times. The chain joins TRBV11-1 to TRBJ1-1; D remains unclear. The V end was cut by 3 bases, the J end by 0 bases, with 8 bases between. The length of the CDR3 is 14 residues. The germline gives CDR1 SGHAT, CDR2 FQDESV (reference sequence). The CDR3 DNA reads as TGTGCCAGCAGCTTTCAGGCCCTGAACACTGAAGCTTTCTTT. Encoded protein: CASSFQALNTEAFF. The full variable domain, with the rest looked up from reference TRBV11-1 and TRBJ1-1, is EAEVAQSPRYKITEKSQAVAFWCDPISGHATLYWYRQILGQGPELLVQFQDESVVDDSQLPKDRFSAERLKGVDSTLKIQPAELGDSAMYLCASSFQALNTEAFFGQGTRLTVV.

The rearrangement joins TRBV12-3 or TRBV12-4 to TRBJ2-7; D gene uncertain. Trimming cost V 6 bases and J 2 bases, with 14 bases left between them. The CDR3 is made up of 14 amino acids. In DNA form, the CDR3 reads TGTGCCAGCAGCTCTACCCCCATTGCCTACGAGCAGTACTTC. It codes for CASSSTPIAYEQYF.

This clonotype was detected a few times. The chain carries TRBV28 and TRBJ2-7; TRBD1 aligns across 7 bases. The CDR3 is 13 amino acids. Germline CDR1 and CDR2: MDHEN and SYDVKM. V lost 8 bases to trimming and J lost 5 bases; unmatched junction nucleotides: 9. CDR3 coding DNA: TGTGCCAGCTCCTTTGAGGGGGCGGACGAGCAGTACTTC. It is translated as CASSFEGADEQYF.

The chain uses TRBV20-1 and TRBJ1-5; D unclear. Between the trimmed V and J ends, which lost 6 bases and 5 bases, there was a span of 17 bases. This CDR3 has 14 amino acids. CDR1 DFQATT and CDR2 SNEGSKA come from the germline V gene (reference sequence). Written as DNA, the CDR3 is TGCAGTGCGGGAGGGTGGAGGGCGGATCAGCCCCAGCATTTT. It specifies CSAGGWRADQPQHF.

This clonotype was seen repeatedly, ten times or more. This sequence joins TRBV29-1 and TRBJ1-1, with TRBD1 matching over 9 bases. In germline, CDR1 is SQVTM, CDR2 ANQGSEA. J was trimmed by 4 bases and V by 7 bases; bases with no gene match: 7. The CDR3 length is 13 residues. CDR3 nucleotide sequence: TGCAGCGCTTCGACAGGGGGGAGCACTGAAGCTTTCTTT. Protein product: CSASTGGSTEAFF.

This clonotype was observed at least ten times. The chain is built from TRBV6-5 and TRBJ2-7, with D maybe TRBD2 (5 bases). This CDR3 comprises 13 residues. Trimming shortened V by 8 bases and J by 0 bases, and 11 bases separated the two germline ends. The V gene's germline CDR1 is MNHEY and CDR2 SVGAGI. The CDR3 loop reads CASLGGSSYEQYF. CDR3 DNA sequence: TGTGCCAGCCTTGGCGGGTCCTCCTACGAGCAGTACTTC.

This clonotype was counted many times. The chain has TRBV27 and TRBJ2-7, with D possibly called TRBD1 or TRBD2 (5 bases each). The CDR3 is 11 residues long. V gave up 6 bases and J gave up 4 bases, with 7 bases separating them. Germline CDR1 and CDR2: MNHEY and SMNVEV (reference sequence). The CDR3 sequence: CASRGPYEQYF. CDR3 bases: TGTGCCAGCAGGGGACCTTACGAGCAGTACTTC.

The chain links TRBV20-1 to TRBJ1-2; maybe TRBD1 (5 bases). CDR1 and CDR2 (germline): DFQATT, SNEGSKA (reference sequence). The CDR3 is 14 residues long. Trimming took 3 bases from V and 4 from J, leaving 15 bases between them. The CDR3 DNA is TGCAGTGCTAGCGCTCCCGGCGGGGCCTATGGCTACACCTTC. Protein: CSASAPGGAYGYTF.

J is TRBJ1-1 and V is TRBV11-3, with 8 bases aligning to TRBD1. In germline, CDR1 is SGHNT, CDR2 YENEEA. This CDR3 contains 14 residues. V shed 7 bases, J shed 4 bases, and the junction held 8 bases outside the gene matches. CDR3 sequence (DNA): TGTGCCAGCACCCAAAGCAGGGGGCTCACTGAAGCTTTCTTT. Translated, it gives CASTQSRGLTEAFF.

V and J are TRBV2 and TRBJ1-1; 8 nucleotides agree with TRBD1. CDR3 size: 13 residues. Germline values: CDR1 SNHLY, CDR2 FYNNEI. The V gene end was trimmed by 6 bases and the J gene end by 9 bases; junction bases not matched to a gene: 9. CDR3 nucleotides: TGTGCCAGCAGCCAAAGGGACAGGTCAAAAGCTTTCTTT. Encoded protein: CASSQRDRSKAFF.

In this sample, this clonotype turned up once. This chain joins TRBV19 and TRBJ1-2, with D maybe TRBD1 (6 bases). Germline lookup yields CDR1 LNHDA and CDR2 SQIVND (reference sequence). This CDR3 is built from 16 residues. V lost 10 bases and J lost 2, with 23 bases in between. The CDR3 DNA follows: TGTGCCATCGCAGAGGGGGGAGGGGCTGTAAACTATGGCTACACCTTC. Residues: CAIAEGGGAVNYGYTF.

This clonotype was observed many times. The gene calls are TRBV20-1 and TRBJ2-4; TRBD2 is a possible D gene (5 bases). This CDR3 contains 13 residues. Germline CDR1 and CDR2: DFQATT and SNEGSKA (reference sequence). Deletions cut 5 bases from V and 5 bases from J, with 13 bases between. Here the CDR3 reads CSASTGKENIQYF. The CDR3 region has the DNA TGCAGTGCTTCAACCGGGAAGGAAAACATTCAGTACTTC.

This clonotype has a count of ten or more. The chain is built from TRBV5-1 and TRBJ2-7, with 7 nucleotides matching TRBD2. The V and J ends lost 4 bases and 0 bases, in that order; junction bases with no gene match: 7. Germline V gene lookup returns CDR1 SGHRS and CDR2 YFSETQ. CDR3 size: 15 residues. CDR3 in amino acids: CASSPLPGGSYEQYF. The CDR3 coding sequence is TGCGCCAGCAGCCCCCTCCCGGGGGGCTCCTACGAGCAGTACTTC.

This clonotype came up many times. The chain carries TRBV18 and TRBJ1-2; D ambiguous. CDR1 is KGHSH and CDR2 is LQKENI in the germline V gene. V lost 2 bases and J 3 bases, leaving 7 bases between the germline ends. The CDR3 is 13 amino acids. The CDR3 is CASSPGSDYGYTF. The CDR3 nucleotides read TGTGCCAGCTCACCAGGGTCAGACTATGGCTACACCTTC.

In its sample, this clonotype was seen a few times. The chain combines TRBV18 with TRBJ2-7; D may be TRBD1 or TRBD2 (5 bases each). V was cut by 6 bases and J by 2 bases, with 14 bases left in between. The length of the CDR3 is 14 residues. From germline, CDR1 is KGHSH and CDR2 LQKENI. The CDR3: CASSPTGPPYEQYF. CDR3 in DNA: TGTGCCAGCTCCCCGACGGGGCCCCCCTACGAGCAGTACTTC.

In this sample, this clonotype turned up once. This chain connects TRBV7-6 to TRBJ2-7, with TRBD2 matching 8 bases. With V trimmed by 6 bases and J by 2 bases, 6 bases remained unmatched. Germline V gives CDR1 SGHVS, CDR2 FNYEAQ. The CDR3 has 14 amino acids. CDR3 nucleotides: TGTGCCAGCAGACCCTCGGGACTAGCCTACGAGCAGTACTTC. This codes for CASRPSGLAYEQYF.

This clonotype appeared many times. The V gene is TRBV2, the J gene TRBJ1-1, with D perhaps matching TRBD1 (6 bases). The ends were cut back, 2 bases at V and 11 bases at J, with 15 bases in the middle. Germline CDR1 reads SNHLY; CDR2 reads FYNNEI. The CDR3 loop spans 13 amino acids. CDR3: CASSEYLGQGAFF. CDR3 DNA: TGTGCCAGCAGTGAATACTTAGGTCAGGGGGCTTTCTTT.

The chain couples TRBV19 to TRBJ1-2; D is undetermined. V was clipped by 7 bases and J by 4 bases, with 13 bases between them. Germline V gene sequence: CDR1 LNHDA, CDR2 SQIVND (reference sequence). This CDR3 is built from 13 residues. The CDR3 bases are TGTGCCAGTATCGAGCACAGTTCCTATGGCTACACCTTC. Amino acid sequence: CASIEHSSYGYTF.